The 6 T cell receptor beta chains below were found in one sample sequenced in a study of T cell responses to AZD1222 COVID-19 vaccine. Sequenced by immunoSEQ multiplex PCR; TCRdb stores in-frame clones only, minus some. The data contain tens of thousands of clones, roughly 89% of them singletons. The material sequenced was peripheral blood, taken 28 days after the second AZD1222 dose. These receptors were collected from an adult who received the AZD1222 COVID-19 vaccine.

The V call is TRBV7-9, the J call TRBJ2-5; D tentatively reads TRBD1 or TRBD2 (5 bases each). Germline loops: CDR1 SEHNR, CDR2 FQNEAQ (reference sequence). This CDR3 contains 14 residues. Trimming stripped 5 bases from V and 1 base from J, with 11 bases between. The CDR3 loop is CASSRRDGQETQYF. CDR3 sequence (DNA): TGTGCCAGCAGCCGCCGGGACGGCCAAGAGACCCAGTACTTC.

The chain carries TRBV19 and TRBJ1-5, with D perhaps TRBD1 (5 bases). Looked up from germline, CDR1 is LNHDA and CDR2 is SQIVND (reference sequence). This CDR3 has 13 residues. The germline V and J ends were trimmed by 8 bases and 3 bases, with 11 bases remaining between them. For the CDR3, the DNA is TGTGCCAGTGCAGCCAGGGTCAATCAGCCCCAGCATTTT. This codes for CASAARVNQPQHF.

This clone has just one count. The chain combines TRBV19 with TRBJ1-5; 9 bases map to TRBD1. Germline V gives CDR1 LNHDA, CDR2 SQIVND (reference sequence). Trimming removed 5 bases from V and 6 bases from J; junction bases left unmatched: 8. The CDR3 extends over 15 amino acids. The CDR3 loop is CASSPRDRVFQPQHF. Here the CDR3 DNA reads TGTGCCAGTAGTCCGCGGGACAGGGTTTTTCAGCCCCAGCATTTT.

A single count supports this clone. The gene calls are TRBV7-2 and TRBJ1-3; TRBD1 is a possible D gene (5 bases). The CDR3 contains 14 residues. Germline lookup yields CDR1 SGHTA and CDR2 FQGNSA. V gave up 2 bases and J gave up 2 bases, with 7 bases separating them. The CDR3 nucleotides are TGTGCCAGCAGCTTAAGGGGACCTGGAAACACCATATATTTT. This codes for CASSLRGPGNTIYF.

The chain links TRBV7-2 to TRBJ2-5, with 8 bases aligning to TRBD1. V lost 5 bases and J lost 5; bases outside the gene matches: 10. The V gene's germline CDR1 is SGHTA and CDR2 FQGNSA. CDR3 size: 15 residues. CDR3 nucleotides: TGTGCCAGCAGCGCTCGACAGGGGCCCAAGGAGACCCAGTACTTC. Amino acid sequence: CASSARQGPKETQYF.

This chain joins TRBV27 and TRBJ2-4, with D tentatively TRBD1 (5 bases). This CDR3 spans 12 amino acids. V lost 4 bases and J lost 8, with 9 bases in between. Germline CDR1 is MNHEY and CDR2 is SMNVEV (reference sequence). The CDR3 loop reads CASSSTEDIQYF. The CDR3, as DNA: TGTGCCAGCAGTTCGACAGAGGACATTCAGTACTTC.